These 2 T cell receptor beta chains came from one sample sequenced in a study of neurological immune-mediated disorders. TCRdb redid the calling of the 5' RACE reads with MiXCR, one entry per CDR3 protein. The sample yields tens of thousands of distinct CDR3 sequences, about a sixth seen once. The sequencing sample was made of PBMCs. The receptor set was obtained from a woman aged 40 to 49 in good health.

Ten or more counts support this clonotype. The V call is TRBV3-1, the J call TRBJ2-3, with a weak D call TRBD2 (6 bases). The CDR3 runs to 16 residues. Trimming cost V 0 bases and J 3 bases, with 13 bases left between them. Germline CDR1 reads LGHDT; CDR2 reads YNNKEL (reference sequence). For the CDR3, the DNA is TGTGCCAGCAGCCAAGAGGAGGGCGATGGGACAGATACGCAGTATTTT. Translated: CASSQEEGDGTDTQYF.

This clonotype was seen at least ten times. The chain is built from TRBV5-1 and TRBJ1-5; 10 bases align to TRBD1. The CDR3 totals 15 residues. Germline-derived CDR1 and CDR2 are SGHRS and YFSETQ. V dropped 4 bases and J dropped 1; count of bases not matched to a gene: 2. The CDR3 DNA is TGCGCCAGCAGCGTGACAGGGGGCAGCAATCAGCCCCAGCATTTT. Its protein product is CASSVTGGSNQPQHF.